The T cell receptor (beta chain) described here comes from a study of regulatory T cells in long-lasting Graves disease. Time point of the sample: newly diagnosed GD, antithyroid drugs for less than 3 months. After RNA was extracted from PBMCs, the TCR library was made from it. Study findings and constraints: Persistent disease exhibited a predilection for TRBV28, TRBJ1-2 and TRBJ2-5. Relative to newly diagnosed Graves' patients, persistent ones had lower TCR diversity.

Building the TCR beta libraries relied on iRepertoire HTBI primers, and CDR3 regions underwent Arm-PCR. Using its own MiXCR run on the multiplex PCR reads, TCRdb lists one record per CDR3 protein. This table holds about 530,000 distinct CDR3 sequences, about 16% found once. V dropped 5 bases and J dropped 3 bases, with 14 bases sitting between them. CDR3 length: 14 residues. This clonotype was detected only a few times. Antigen specificity is unknown. The sample also formed part of further work on T cells in Graves' hyperthyroidism and ophthalmopathy. That work contributes: In blood, most of the thyroid clonotypes expanded above 0.001 were also present.

This chain joins TRBV12-3 or TRBV12-4 and TRBJ2-7, with a possible D match to TRBD2 (6 bases). The sample in question was peripheral blood mononuclear cells (PBMCs), obtained at new diagnosis, from a patient treated with antithyroid drugs. The sequence was obtained from a woman between 40 and 65 years old with Graves disease. The DNA of the CDR3 is TGTGCCAGCAGTGACCCGGGACTCAGCTACGAGCAGTACTTC. Its protein product is CASSDPGLSYEQYF.